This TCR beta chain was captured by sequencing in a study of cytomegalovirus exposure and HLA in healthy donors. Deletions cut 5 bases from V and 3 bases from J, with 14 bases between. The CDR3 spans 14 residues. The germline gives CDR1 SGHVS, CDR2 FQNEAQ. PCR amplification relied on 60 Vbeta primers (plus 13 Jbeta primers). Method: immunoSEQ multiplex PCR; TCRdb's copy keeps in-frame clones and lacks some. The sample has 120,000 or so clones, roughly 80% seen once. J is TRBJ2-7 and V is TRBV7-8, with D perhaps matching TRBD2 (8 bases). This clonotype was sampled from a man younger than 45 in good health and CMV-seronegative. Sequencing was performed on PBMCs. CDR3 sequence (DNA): TGTGCCAGCAGCCGGGGGGGGACAGTCTACGAGCAGTACTTC. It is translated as CASSRGGTVYEQYF.